The sequence of this T cell receptor (beta chain) was determined in a study of identical twins. Broader study findings: Those out-of-frame alpha sequences shared by twins showed an excess of low generation probability. Cross-sectional statistical analysis, not tracking of the same donors, underpinned the conclusions.

MiXCR, applied by TCRdb to the 5' RACE reads, yields one record per CDR3 protein. The table shows a few hundred thousand distinct CDR3 sequences, with around a tenth occurring only once. The CDR3 has 12 residues. V dropped 0 bases and J dropped 15 bases, with 15 bases sitting between them. From germline, CDR1 is DFQATT and CDR2 SNEGSKA (reference sequence). In its sample, this clonotype was seen a few times. Its antigen is not identified. These data were also filed under a second study, of yellow fever vaccine responses in identical twins. This second study notes: Twins reportedly showed a vaccine T cell response that seemed partly convergent and partly personalized.

This TCR derives from a woman between 18 and 30 years old in good health. The sample was PBMCs. The J gene is TRBJ2-1, the V gene TRBV20-1; D gene ambiguous. CDR3 residues: CSARDRRTVVFF. The CDR3 bases are TGCAGTGCTAGAGATAGGAGAACCGTCGTGTTCTTC.